The 16 T cell receptor beta chains below all came from one sample that was sequenced in a study of cytotoxic CD8 clonotypes in ibrutinib-treated CLL. Clones were sequenced by immunoSEQ multiplex PCR, and TCRdb holds only the in-frame ones, with some missing. This table holds about 160,000 clones, around 84% found once. The starting material was PBMCs, obtained after 12 months of ibrutinib treatment. The receptors shown here come from a human donor with chronic lymphocytic leukemia.

The V and J genes are TRBV7-8 and TRBJ1-5; TRBD1 aligns across 7 bases. V shed 5 bases, J shed 2 bases, and the junction held 6 bases outside the gene matches. Germline CDR1 reads SGHVS; CDR2 reads FQNEAQ. CDR3 length: 15 amino acids. CDR3 bases: TGTGCCAGCAGCCGAGACAGGGTAGGCAATCAGCCCCAGCATTTT. Its protein product is CASSRDRVGNQPQHF.

As to this clone: This sample also contains other DNA sequences that code for the same CDR3. The chain has TRBV18 and TRBJ2-7; no definite D call. Trimming cost V 3 bases and J 0 bases, with 3 bases left between them. The CDR3 consists of 12 residues. Germline V CDR1 and CDR2: KGHSH, LQKENI. CDR3 sequence reads: CASSPSSYEQYF. CDR3 bases: TGTGCCAGCTCACCTTCCTCCTACGAGCAGTACTTC.

This chain joins TRBV20-1 and TRBJ2-7, with TRBD2 matching 8 bases. J was trimmed by 5 bases and V by 5 bases; bases with no gene match: 2. Germline CDR1 and CDR2: DFQATT and SNEGSKA (reference sequence). The CDR3 has 11 residues. CDR3 protein: CSASGGHEQYF. DNA of the CDR3: TGCAGTGCTTCGGGGGGGCACGAGCAGTACTTC.

CDR3 DNA sequence: TGTGCCAGCAGTACCCTCAGCGGGAGGCTCGCAGATACGCAGTATTTT. Protein product: CASSTLSGRLADTQYF. J is TRBJ2-3 and V is TRBV28; 9 positions agree with TRBD2. Germline loops: CDR1 MDHEN, CDR2 SYDVKM. This CDR3 is built from 16 residues. V lost 5 bases, J lost 4 bases, and 10 bases stayed unmatched.

The chain is built from TRBV5-1 and TRBJ1-2; D is uncertain. The CDR3 has 14 residues. Trimming cost V 4 bases and J 2 bases, with 12 bases left between them. Per the germline V gene, CDR1 is SGHRS and CDR2 is YFSETQ. CDR3 region: CASSHPAGNYGYTF. DNA of the CDR3: TGCGCCAGCAGCCACCCGGCGGGGAACTATGGCTACACCTTC.

This chain joins TRBV7-2 and TRBJ2-4, with D possibly TRBD2 on 5 matching bases. The CDR3 runs 14 residues. Germline CDR1 reads SGHTA; CDR2 reads FQGNSA. V was cut by 4 bases and J by 0 bases, with 7 bases left in between. The CDR3 DNA sequence: TGTGCCAGCAGCTCCGGACTAGCCAAAAACATTCAGTACTTC. Protein sequence: CASSSGLAKNIQYF.

This clone was counted only a few times. The CDR3 protein is CSAPAGRGYTF. The CDR3 DNA reads as TGCAGTGCGCCAGCCGGAAGGGGCTACACCTTC. The chain couples TRBV20-1 to TRBJ1-2; unclear D gene. The germline gives CDR1 DFQATT, CDR2 SNEGSKA (reference sequence). There are 11 residues in the CDR3. V shed 6 bases and J shed 8 bases, with 13 bases lying between them.

This clone was seen only a few times. The rearrangement joins TRBV7-2 to TRBJ2-3; 7 bases fit TRBD1. The V gene end was trimmed by 5 bases and the J gene end by 0 bases; junction bases not matched to a gene: 8. The CDR3 has 16 residues. CDR1 and CDR2 (germline): SGHTA, FQGNSA. CDR3 sequence: CASSRGQAKSTDTQYF. CDR3 DNA sequence: TGTGCCAGCAGCCGCGGACAGGCTAAGAGCACAGATACGCAGTATTTT.

Written as DNA, the CDR3 is TGTGCCAGCAGTGAAAGGGCGACAGGGGCTGGGGCCAACGTCCTGACTTTC. Amino acids: CASSERATGAGANVLTF. This chain connects TRBV2 to TRBJ2-6, with 8 bases lining up with TRBD1. Germline-derived CDR1 and CDR2 are SNHLY and FYNNEI. This CDR3 has 17 residues. V trimming: 2 bases; J trimming: 2 bases; junction bases outside the gene matches: 5.

A few counts support this clone. The V call is TRBV6-1, the J call TRBJ1-1, with unresolved D. Germline values: CDR1 MNHNS, CDR2 SASEGT. V dropped 8 bases and J dropped 1 base, with 8 bases sitting between them. CDR3 length equals 12 residues. DNA of the CDR3: TGTGCCAGCTTGGACGGGAACACTGAAGCTTTCTTT. The encoded protein is CASLDGNTEAFF.

V gene TRBV7-3 combines with J gene TRBJ2-2; D gene uncertain. Between the trimmed V and J ends, which lost 2 bases and 7 bases, there was a span of 11 bases. Looked up from germline, CDR1 is SGHTA and CDR2 is FQGTGA. The length of the CDR3 is 14 residues. CDR3 sequence: CASSLRIGHGELFF. DNA for the CDR3: TGTGCCAGCAGCTTACGAATCGGGCACGGGGAGCTGTTTTTT.

The rearrangement links TRBV2 to TRBJ1-5; maybe TRBD1 (5 bases). Trimming removed 8 bases at V and 6 bases at J, with 14 bases between. Germline values: CDR1 SNHLY, CDR2 FYNNEI. CDR3 length: 13 amino acids. This chain's CDR3 is CASVVGAGQPQHF. CDR3 nucleotides: TGTGCCAGCGTAGTAGGGGCAGGTCAGCCCCAGCATTTT.

This rearrangement joins TRBV7-8 to TRBJ2-3; D uncertain. Germline CDR1 is SGHVS and CDR2 is FQNEAQ. V lost 5 bases, J lost 1 base, and 13 bases lay in between. The CDR3 spans 15 residues. CDR3 DNA sequence: TGTGCCAGCAGCCCCCAAACCCAGCGCACAGATACGCAGTATTTT. Translating gives CASSPQTQRTDTQYF. Together with reference TRBV7-8 and TRBJ2-3, the CDR3 gives the full variable domain: GAGVSQSPRYKVAKRGQDVALRCDPISGHVSLFWYQQALGQGPEFLTYFQNEAQLDKSGLPSDRFFAERPEGSVSTLKIQRTQQEDSAVYLCASSPQTQRTDTQYFGPGTRLTVL.

The chain carries TRBV28 and TRBJ1-1, with D perhaps matching TRBD1 (5 bases). V lost 6 bases and J 4 bases, leaving 12 bases between the germline ends. This CDR3 spans 13 amino acids. Germline V gene data show CDR1 as MDHEN and CDR2 as SYDVKM. The CDR3 DNA reads TGTGCCAGCAGCATCCGGGGCGGCACTGAAGCTTTCTTT. Protein: CASSIRGGTEAFF.

This clone was observed a few times. The chain carries TRBV5-1 and TRBJ2-2; either TRBD1 or TRBD2 may supply D (6 bases each). CDR1 is SGHRS and CDR2 is YFSETQ in the germline V gene. The CDR3 consists of 15 residues. The V gene lost 4 bases and the J gene lost 3 bases, with 13 bases spanning the gap. CDR3 sequence (DNA): TGCGCCAGCAGCCGCACGGGGGCGGACACCGGGGAGCTGTTTTTT. As protein: CASSRTGADTGELFF.

The count of this clone is one. This chain uses TRBV5-6 with TRBJ1-2; D might be TRBD1 (6 bases). This CDR3 is 13 amino acids long. Germline lookup yields CDR1 SGHDT and CDR2 YYEEEE. V lost 5 bases and J 2 bases, leaving 10 bases between the germline ends. CDR3 sequence reads: CASRDSTNYGYTF. The CDR3, as DNA: TGTGCCAGCAGGGACAGCACCAACTATGGCTACACCTTC.